This T cell receptor (beta chain) appears in the sequencing data of a study of blood T cell repertoires in COVID-19. Background on the study: In each case, the material was cDNA or gDNA derived from T cells, B-cell-depleted T cells, or PBMCs.

Measured with immunoSEQ multiplex PCR; TCRdb has only the in-frame clones, and not every one. The table has fewer than 400,000 clones, about nine tenths seen once. The CDR3 is 14 residues long. V lost 7 bases to trimming and J lost 5 bases, with 18 bases between them. Germline-derived CDR1 and CDR2 are SNHLY and FYNNEI. Two negative PCRs, clearance, or symptom resolution had been documented for recovered Cohort 3 donors. The clonotype comes from a woman between 25 and 40 years old who had recovered from COVID-19. Sequencing was carried out using PBMCs or T cells enriched from blood (not recorded which). J is TRBJ2-7 and V is TRBV2, with D possibly being TRBD2 (5 bases). The CDR3 here is CASIFVGESHEQYF. Here the CDR3 DNA reads TGTGCCAGCATATTTGTGGGAGAGTCCCACGAGCAGTACTTC.